This is a list of T cell receptor beta chains from one sample in a study of OX40 agonist ivuxolimab in advanced cancers. The table came from immunoSEQ multiplex PCR; TCRdb's copy has only in-frame clones and leaves some out. This sample has over 35,000 clones, with 82% found just once. This sample comprised CD4+ or CD8+ T cells sorted from blood, obtained in a trial of the OX40 agonist ivuxolimab. The receptor source for this set is an adult with an advanced solid tumor such as melanoma, head and neck, liver or kidney cancer. CDR3s include the opening cysteine and the closing phenylalanine or tryptophan. D genes are given only for firm matches. Where a row states a size, it is once, few, many or the class of an expanded clone; other rows omit it.

V gene,clone size,D gene,J gene,CDR3 DNA,CDR3 protein
TRBV12-5,few,.,TRBJ1-1,TGTGCTAGTGGTTTGGTATTGGGAAGGGGAACTGAAGCTTTCTTT,CASGLVLGRGTEAFF
TRBV7-2,.,TRBD1,TRBJ1-2,TGTGCCAGCAGCCTGGGACAGGGTGGGGTTTATGGCTACACCTTC,CASSLGQGGVYGYTF
TRBV13,.,.,TRBJ2-7,TGTGCCAGCAGCCTCGGGGTCTACGAGCAGTACTTC,CASSLGVYEQYF
TRBV6-5,.,.,TRBJ2-1,TGTGCCAGCAGTTACACAGAGACCGACAATGAGCAGTTCTTC,CASSYTETDNEQFF
TRBV14,.,TRBD2,TRBJ2-5,TGTGCCAGCAGTCGGGGACTACTGGAGACCCAGTACTTC,CASSRGLLETQYF
TRBV2,.,TRBD1,TRBJ2-1,TGTGCCAGCCCGGGACAGGGGTTCGATGAGCAGTTCTTC,CASPGQGFDEQFF
TRBV30,.,.,TRBJ1-5,TGTGCCTGGAGTGTAGGTAGGGATCAGCCCCAGCATTTT,CAWSVGRDQPQHF
TRBV14,once,.,TRBJ1-2,TGTGCCAGCAGCCAAGTTGGAGAGGTTTACTATGGCTACACCTTC,CASSQVGEVYYGYTF
TRBV28,.,.,TRBJ1-5,TGTGCCAGCAGTTTCCCCAGCCCTAATCAGCCCCAGCATTTT,CASSFPSPNQPQHF
TRBV29-1,.,.,TRBJ1-2,TGCAGCGTTGGAGGAACCGTGTTTTCGGCACAAGGAAGTAACTATGGCTACACCTTC,CSVGGTVFSAQGSNYGYTF
TRBV2,.,.,TRBJ2-3,TGTGCCAGCAGCGTAGAACAGGGAGATACGCAGTATTTT,CASSVEQGDTQYF
TRBV11-1,.,.,TRBJ1-1,TGTGCCAGCAGCTTTCCAGAGGGGAACACTGAAGCTTTCTTT,CASSFPEGNTEAFF
TRBV4-1,.,.,TRBJ2-1,TGCGCCAGCACAAGGGGCCCGGGCGGGACTTATGAGCAGTTCTTC,CASTRGPGGTYEQFF
TRBV7-3,.,.,TRBJ1-1,TGTGCCAGCAGCCTCACGGTGAACACTGAAGCTTTCTTT,CASSLTVNTEAFF
TRBV2,.,.,TRBJ1-3,TGTGCCAGCAGTCTACATGGAAACACCATATATTTT,CASSLHGNTIYF
TRBV30,.,.,TRBJ2-3,TGTGCCTGGAGGAAGACAGCTAGCACAGATACGCAGTATTTT,CAWRKTASTDTQYF
TRBV7-9,.,.,TRBJ1-2,TGTGCCAGCAGCTCAGAGTTTAACTATGGCTACACCTTC,CASSSEFNYGYTF
TRBV5-4,.,TRBD1,TRBJ1-2,TGTGCCAGCAGGCTGACAGGGCCGTTAAACTATGGCTACACCTTC,CASRLTGPLNYGYTF
TRBV6-6,few,.,TRBJ1-1,TGTGCCAGCAGTTACGGGGCTGAAGCTTTCTTT,CASSYGAEAFF
TRBV25-1,.,TRBD2,TRBJ2-1,TGTGCCAGCAGTGGAGCGGGAGGGGCCTACAATGAGCAGTTCTTC,CASSGAGGAYNEQFF